What follows are 22 T cell receptor beta chains derived from one specimen sequenced in a study of control samples from healthy donors and cancer patients. Produced via immunoSEQ multiplex PCR; TCRdb's table is partial and in-frame only. The sample includes about 80,000 clones, roughly 91% of them seen just once. Sequences were obtained from blood. These receptors all come from a woman aged 60 to 75 in good health.

The J gene is TRBJ2-1, the V gene TRBV15, with D uncertain. The V end was cut by 9 bases, the J end by 5 bases, with 11 bases between. Germline lookup yields CDR1 LNHNV and CDR2 YYDKDF (reference sequence). The CDR3 has 12 residues. The CDR3 DNA is TGTGCCACTCAGGATCATCACAATGAGCAGTTCTTC. Residues: CATQDHHNEQFF.

The chain employs TRBV7-2 and TRBJ2-1; D not certain. The CDR3 has 15 residues. Trimming removed 1 base at V and 5 bases at J, with 12 bases between. Looked up from germline, CDR1 is SGHTA and CDR2 is FQGNSA. Written as DNA, the CDR3 is TGTGCCAGCAGCTTAGGGGCAGCCCTTGACAATGAGCAGTTCTTC. This gives the protein CASSLGAALDNEQFF.

The chain couples TRBV5-5 to TRBJ2-5; 10 bases match TRBD2. V was clipped by 2 bases and J by 2 bases; unmatched bases: 6. CDR3 length equals 16 residues. Germline CDR1 and CDR2: SGHKS and YYEKEE (reference sequence). The CDR3 DNA is TGTGCCAGCAGCTTCCGGACTAGCGGAACTCAAGAGACCCAGTACTTC. Translating gives CASSFRTSGTQETQYF.

This sequence joins TRBV30 and TRBJ1-1; unclear D gene. The germline V and J ends were trimmed by 5 bases and 0 bases, with 10 bases remaining between them. In germline, CDR1 is GTSNPN, CDR2 SVGIG (reference sequence). This CDR3 spans 13 amino acids. The CDR3 nucleotides read TGTGCCTGGCAGACGGACTTGAACACTGAAGCTTTCTTT. Protein product: CAWQTDLNTEAFF.

This chain uses TRBV6-5 with TRBJ2-1, with TRBD1 identical over 9 bases. CDR3 size: 15 residues. The V segment lost 5 bases and the J segment 1 base; nucleotides outside the gene matches: 3. Germline assignment: CDR1 MNHEY and CDR2 SVGAGI. The CDR3 here is CASSRTGESYNEQFF. The CDR3, as DNA: TGTGCCAGCAGTCGGACAGGGGAGTCCTACAATGAGCAGTTCTTC.

This chain joins TRBV11-2 and TRBJ2-3; D perhaps matches TRBD2 (5 bases). V lost 5 bases, J lost 0 bases, and 21 bases lay in between. Germline loops: CDR1 SGHAT, CDR2 FQNNGV. The CDR3 is 18 amino acids. The CDR3 DNA reads TGTGCCAGCAGCCAATACGGGATCCCGGGAACTAGCACAGATACGCAGTATTTT. Its translation is CASSQYGIPGTSTDTQYF.

This rearrangement joins TRBV4-1 to TRBJ2-1; no clear D gene. This CDR3 is built from 15 residues. V gave up 3 bases and J gave up 0 bases, with 9 bases separating them. CDR1 and CDR2 from the germline V gene are MGHRA and YSYEKL. This chain's CDR3 is CASSQAPSSYNEQFF. The CDR3 DNA reads as TGCGCCAGCAGCCAGGCGCCTAGCTCCTACAATGAGCAGTTCTTC.

The gene calls are TRBV5-1 and TRBJ2-3, with no clear D. Germline CDR1 and CDR2: SGHRS and YFSETQ. V shed 0 bases and J shed 2 bases, with 7 bases lying between them. This CDR3 comprises 14 residues. DNA of the CDR3: TGCGCCAGCAGCTTGGACAGTCACACAGATACGCAGTATTTT. Translation gives CASSLDSHTDTQYF.

The V gene is TRBV5-4, the J gene TRBJ2-7; TRBD1 or TRBD2 may be the D gene (6 bases each). Per the germline V gene, CDR1 is SGHNT and CDR2 is YYREEE (reference sequence). The CDR3 loop spans 13 amino acids. The V and J ends lost 0 bases and 5 bases respectively, with 9 bases between them. CDR3 DNA: TGTGCCAGCAGCTTGGCGGGGGCGGACGAGCAGTACTTC. This codes for CASSLAGADEQYF. The full variable domain, in which reference TRBV5-4 and TRBJ2-7 provide the parts outside the CDR3, is ETGVTQSPTHLIKTRGQQVTLRCSSQSGHNTVSWYQQALGQGPQFIFQYYREEENGRGNFPPRFSGLQFPNYSSELNVNALELDDSALYLCASSLAGADEQYFGPGTRLTVT.

The J gene is TRBJ2-2, the V gene TRBV5-4; TRBD2 aligns across 7 bases. J lost 3 bases, V lost 4 bases, and 3 bases had no gene match. This CDR3 region has 14 residues. Germline V gives CDR1 SGHNT, CDR2 YYREEE (reference sequence). The chain's CDR3 is CASSPRGDTGELFF. The CDR3 DNA reads as TGTGCCAGCAGCCCCCGGGGGGACACCGGGGAGCTGTTTTTT. The variable domain in full, completed from reference TRBV5-4 and TRBJ2-2, reads ETGVTQSPTHLIKTRGQQVTLRCSSQSGHNTVSWYQQALGQGPQFIFQYYREEENGRGNFPPRFSGLQFPNYSSELNVNALELDDSALYLCASSPRGDTGELFFGEGSRLTVL.

The rearrangement joins TRBV3-1 (or the pseudogene TRBV3-2) to TRBJ1-3; 12 nucleotides line up with TRBD1. CDR1 and CDR2 (germline): LGHDT, YNNKEL (reference sequence). V shed 3 bases and J 1 base; nucleotides not matched to a gene: 4. This CDR3 contains 17 residues. The CDR3 reads CASSHPGQGASGNTIYF. The DNA of the CDR3 is TGTGCCAGCAGCCATCCGGGACAGGGGGCATCTGGAAACACCATATATTTT.

The rearrangement joins TRBV2 to TRBJ2-5; 10 nucleotides agree with TRBD2. Germline lookup yields CDR1 SNHLY and CDR2 FYNNEI. V lost 7 bases to trimming and J lost 5 bases; unmatched junction nucleotides: 10. The CDR3 loop spans 15 amino acids. The CDR3 region is CASMSLAGDQETQYF. DNA of the CDR3: TGTGCCAGCATGTCGCTAGCGGGGGATCAGGAGACCCAGTACTTC.

The rearrangement uses TRBV29-1 and TRBJ2-7; D gene unclear. V was trimmed by 1 base and J by 4 bases, leaving 14 bases between them. This CDR3 region has 14 residues. The germline V gene has CDR1 SQVTM and CDR2 ANQGSEA. DNA for the CDR3: TGCAGCGTTGAAGGGCCCTCAGGAGCTTACGAGCAGTACTTC. It translates to CSVEGPSGAYEQYF.

The chain couples TRBV7-2 to TRBJ2-1, with TRBD2 identical over 8 bases. The junction had 10 bases not matched to a gene; V was cut back by 6 bases and J by 6 bases. CDR1 and CDR2 (germline): SGHTA, FQGNSA. The CDR3 consists of 15 residues. In DNA form, the CDR3 reads TGTGCCAGCAGATTCCCGGGACTAGTAAGCAATGAGCAGTTCTTC. Translated, it gives CASRFPGLVSNEQFF.

V is TRBV19 and J is TRBJ1-2; D remains unclear. The CDR3 spans 13 residues. CDR1 and CDR2 (germline): LNHDA, SQIVND (reference sequence). V gave up 5 bases and J gave up 1 base, with 8 bases separating them. For the CDR3, the DNA is TGTGCCAGTAGTCCACAGAGTAACTATGGCTACACCTTC. It encodes CASSPQSNYGYTF. The variable domain in full, completed from reference TRBV19 and TRBJ1-2, reads DGGITQSPKYLFRKEGQNVTLSCEQNLNHDAMYWYRQDPGQGLRLIYYSQIVNDFQKGDIAEGYSVSREKKESFPLTVTSAQKNPTAFYLCASSPQSNYGYTFGSGTRLTVV.

This chain connects TRBV27 to TRBJ1-3; D gene uncertain. CDR1 MNHEY and CDR2 SMNVEV come from the germline V gene (reference sequence). V was cut by 4 bases and J by 0 bases, with 4 bases left in between. The CDR3 is made up of 13 amino acids. For the CDR3, the DNA is TGTGCCAGCAGTTCCCTCTCTGGAAACACCATATATTTT. Its translation: CASSSLSGNTIYF.

This sequence joins TRBV6-5 and TRBJ2-1; 7 bases agree with TRBD2. The CDR3 has 15 amino acids. V lost 6 bases to trimming and J lost 5 bases; unmatched junction nucleotides: 10. CDR1 and CDR2 (germline): MNHEY, SVGAGI. DNA for the CDR3: TGTGCCAGCAGAAAAGAGGGACTACCTAACAATGAGCAGTTCTTC. Amino acids: CASRKEGLPNNEQFF.

This chain connects TRBV28 to TRBJ1-2; D is unresolved. Germline loops: CDR1 MDHEN, CDR2 SYDVKM. V was pared by 5 bases and J by 4 bases, with 14 bases between. The length of the CDR3 is 14 residues. CDR3 sequence: CASSTSGSVYGYTF. DNA of the CDR3: TGTGCCAGCAGTACTTCTGGATCGGTCTATGGCTACACCTTC.

The chain joins TRBV7-9 to TRBJ1-2; 10 nucleotides match TRBD1. Unmatched junction bases numbered 13, after V lost 5 bases and J lost 7 bases. Germline V CDR1 and CDR2: SEHNR, FQNEAQ (reference sequence). CDR3 length: 16 amino acids. CDR3 DNA: TGTGCCAGCAGCACCTCCGGGACAGGGGTTCTTTTTGGCTACACCTTC. It specifies CASSTSGTGVLFGYTF.

The chain links TRBV3-1 (or the pseudogene TRBV3-2) to TRBJ2-2, with a possible D match to TRBD2 (6 bases). The CDR3 has 15 residues. Trimming removed 3 bases from V and 6 bases from J, with 14 bases in between. Germline values: CDR1 LGHDT, CDR2 YNNKEL (reference sequence). The CDR3 bases are TGTGCCAGCAGCCAGGGGGGTAGTATCCCCGGGGAGCTGTTTTTT. Translated, it gives CASSQGGSIPGELFF.

The V call is TRBV5-1, the J call TRBJ1-1; no clear D gene. The CDR3 spans 15 residues. The V gene's germline CDR1 is SGHRS and CDR2 YFSETQ. V was shortened by 4 bases and J by 4 bases, with 17 bases between the two germline ends. The CDR3 here is CASSQSFGSSTEAFF. The CDR3 nucleotides are TGCGCCAGCAGCCAGTCCTTCGGATCGAGCACTGAAGCTTTCTTT.

The chain recombines TRBV6-1 with TRBJ1-6; no definite D call. CDR3 size: 13 residues. Between the trimmed V and J ends, which lost 1 base and 11 bases, there was a span of 9 bases. Germline V gene data show CDR1 as MNHNS and CDR2 as SASEGT. CDR3 in DNA: TGTGCCAGCAGTGAAGTGAGAGAAACACCCCTCCACTTT. Translated, it gives CASSEVRETPLHF.